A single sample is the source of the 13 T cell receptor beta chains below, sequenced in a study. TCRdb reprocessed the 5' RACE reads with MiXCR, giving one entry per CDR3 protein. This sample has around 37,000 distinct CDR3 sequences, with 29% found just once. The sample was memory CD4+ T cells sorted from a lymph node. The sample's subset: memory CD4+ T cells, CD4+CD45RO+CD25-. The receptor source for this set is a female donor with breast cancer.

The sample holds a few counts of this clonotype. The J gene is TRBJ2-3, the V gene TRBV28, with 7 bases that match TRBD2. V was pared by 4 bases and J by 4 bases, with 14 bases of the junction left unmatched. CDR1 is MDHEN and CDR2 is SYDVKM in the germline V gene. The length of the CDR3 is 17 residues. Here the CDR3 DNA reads TGTGCCAGCAGTTGCCCACGGGGGGATTTTTGTTCAGATACGCAGTATTTT. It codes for CASSCPRGDFCSDTQYF.

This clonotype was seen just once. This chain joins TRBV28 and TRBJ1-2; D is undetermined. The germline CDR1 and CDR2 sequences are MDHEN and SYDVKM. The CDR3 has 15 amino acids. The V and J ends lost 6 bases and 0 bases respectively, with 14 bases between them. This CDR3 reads CASRVPTVSNYGYTF. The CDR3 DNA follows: TGTGCCAGCAGGGTCCCGACGGTTTCTAACTATGGCTACACCTTC.

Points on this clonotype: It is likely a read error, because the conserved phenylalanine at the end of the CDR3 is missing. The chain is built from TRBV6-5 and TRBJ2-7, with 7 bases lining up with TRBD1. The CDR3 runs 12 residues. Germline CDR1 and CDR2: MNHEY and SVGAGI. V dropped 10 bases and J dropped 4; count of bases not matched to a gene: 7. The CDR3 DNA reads TGTGCCACCTCGGGACAGAGGTACGAGCAGTACCTC. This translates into CATSGQRYEQYL.

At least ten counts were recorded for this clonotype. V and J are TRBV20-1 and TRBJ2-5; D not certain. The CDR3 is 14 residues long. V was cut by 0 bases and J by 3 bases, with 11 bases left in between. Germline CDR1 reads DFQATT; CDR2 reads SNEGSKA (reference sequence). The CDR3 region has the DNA TGCAGTGCTAGAGATTGGATGGCCAAAGAGACCCAGTACTTC. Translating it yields CSARDWMAKETQYF.

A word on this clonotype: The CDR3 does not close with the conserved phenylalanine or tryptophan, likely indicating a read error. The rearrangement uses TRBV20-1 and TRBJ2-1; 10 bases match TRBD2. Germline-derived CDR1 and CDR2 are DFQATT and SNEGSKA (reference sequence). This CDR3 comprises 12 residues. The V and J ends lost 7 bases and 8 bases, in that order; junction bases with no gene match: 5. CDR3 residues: CSVERGGHEQFS. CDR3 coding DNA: TGCAGTGTTGAGCGGGGGGGTCATGAGCAGTTCTCC.

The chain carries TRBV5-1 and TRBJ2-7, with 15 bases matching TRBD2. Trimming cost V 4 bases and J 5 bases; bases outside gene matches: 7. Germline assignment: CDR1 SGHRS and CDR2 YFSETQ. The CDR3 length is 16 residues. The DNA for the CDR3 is TGCGCCAGCAGCCCGGGACTAGCGGGAGGAATGGACGAGCAGTACTTC. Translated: CASSPGLAGGMDEQYF. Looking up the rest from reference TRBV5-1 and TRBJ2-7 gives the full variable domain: KAGVTQTPRYLIKTRGQQVTLSCSPISGHRSVSWYQQTPGQGLQFLFEYFSETQRNKGNFPGRFSGRQFSNSRSEMNVSTLELGDSALYLCASSPGLAGGMDEQYFGPGTRLTVT.

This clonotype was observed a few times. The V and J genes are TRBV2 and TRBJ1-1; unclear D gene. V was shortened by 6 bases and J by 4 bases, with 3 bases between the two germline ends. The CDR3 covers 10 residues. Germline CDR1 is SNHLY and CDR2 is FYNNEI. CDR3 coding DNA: TGTGCCAGCAGGGTCACTGAAGCTTTCTTT. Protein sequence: CASRVTEAFF.

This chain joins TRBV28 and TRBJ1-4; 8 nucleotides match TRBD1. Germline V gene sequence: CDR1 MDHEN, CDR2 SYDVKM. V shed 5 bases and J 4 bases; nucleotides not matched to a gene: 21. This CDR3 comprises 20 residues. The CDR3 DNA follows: TGTGCCAGCAGTACCGGACAGGGTGCTTTTGGGTCCCCCGTTAATGAAAAACTGTTTTTT. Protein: CASSTGQGAFGSPVNEKLFF.

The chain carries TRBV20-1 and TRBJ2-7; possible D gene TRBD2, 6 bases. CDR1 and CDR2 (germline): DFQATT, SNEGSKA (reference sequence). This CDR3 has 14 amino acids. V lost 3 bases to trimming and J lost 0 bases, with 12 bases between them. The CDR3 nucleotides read TGCAGTGCTAGGCCCGGGAGCTCCTCCTACGAGCAGTACTTC. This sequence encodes CSARPGSSSYEQYF.

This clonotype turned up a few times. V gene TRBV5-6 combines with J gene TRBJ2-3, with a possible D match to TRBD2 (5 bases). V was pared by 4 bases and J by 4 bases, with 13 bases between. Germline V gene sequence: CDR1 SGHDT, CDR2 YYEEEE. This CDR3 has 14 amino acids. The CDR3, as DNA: TGTGCCAGCAGCGTCGGGGTCGCGCCAGATACGCAGTATTTT. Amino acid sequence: CASSVGVAPDTQYF. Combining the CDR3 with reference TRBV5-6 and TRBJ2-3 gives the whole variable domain DAGVTQSPTHLIKTRGQQVTLRCSPKSGHDTVSWYQQALGQGPQFIFQYYEEEERQRGNFPDRFSGHQFPNYSSELNVNALLLGDSALYLCASSVGVAPDTQYFGPGTRLTVL.

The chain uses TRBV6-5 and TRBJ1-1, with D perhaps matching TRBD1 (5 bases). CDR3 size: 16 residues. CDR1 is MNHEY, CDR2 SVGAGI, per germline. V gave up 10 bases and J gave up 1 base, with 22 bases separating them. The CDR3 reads CATQNYRSVRNTEAFF. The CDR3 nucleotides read TGTGCCACCCAAAACTACAGGTCGGTTCGGAACACTGAAGCTTTCTTT.

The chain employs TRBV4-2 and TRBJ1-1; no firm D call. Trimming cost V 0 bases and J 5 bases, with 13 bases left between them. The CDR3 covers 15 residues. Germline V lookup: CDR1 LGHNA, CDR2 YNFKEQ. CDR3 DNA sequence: TGTGCCAGCAGCCAAGACTTGGCGAGAACAACTGAAGCTTTCTTT. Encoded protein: CASSQDLARTTEAFF.

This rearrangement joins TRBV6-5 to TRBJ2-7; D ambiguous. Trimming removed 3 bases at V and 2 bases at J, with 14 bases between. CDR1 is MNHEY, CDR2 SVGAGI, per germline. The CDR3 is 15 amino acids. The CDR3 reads CASSYGVVPAYEQYF. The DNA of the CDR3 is TGTGCCAGCAGTTATGGGGTGGTGCCGGCCTACGAGCAGTACTTC.